The 9 T cell receptor beta chains listed next were all sequenced from one sample in a study of T cells in Graves' hyperthyroidism and ophthalmopathy. Amplification targeted TCR beta CDR3 regions from RNA transcripts. Carried out on the TCR CDR3, a first-round RT-PCR used the HTBI primer set. A single record per CDR3 protein comes from TCRdb applying MiXCR to the multiplex PCR reads. The sample contains some 500,000 distinct CDR3 sequences, around 22% of which appear only once. Sequenced: blood. Receptor source: a woman aged 25 to 45 with Graves' ophthalmopathy.

In its sample, this clonotype was seen many times. The V and J genes are TRBV19 and TRBJ1-5; no firm D call. This CDR3 is 16 amino acids long. V lost 3 bases to trimming and J lost 5 bases, with 17 bases between them. Germline CDR1 LNHDA, CDR2 SQIVND (reference sequence). The CDR3 loop reads CASSIAVSVPHQPQHF. The CDR3 DNA follows: TGTGCCAGTAGTATCGCAGTGTCGGTACCCCATCAGCCCCAGCATTTT. Full variable domain (missing parts from reference TRBV19 and TRBJ1-5): DGGITQSPKYLFRKEGQNVTLSCEQNLNHDAMYWYRQDPGQGLRLIYYSQIVNDFQKGDIAEGYSVSREKKESFPLTVTSAQKNPTAFYLCASSIAVSVPHQPQHFGDGTRLSIL.

This clonotype came up a few times. The rearrangement uses TRBV28 and TRBJ2-6; tentatively, D is TRBD1 (6 bases). In germline, CDR1 is MDHEN, CDR2 SYDVKM. The CDR3 covers 18 residues. V lost 5 bases and J lost 0, with 17 bases in between. In DNA form, the CDR3 reads TGTGCCAGCAGTGGGCACGAGACAGGCCGCTCTGGGGCCAACGTCCTGACTTTC. Amino acid sequence: CASSGHETGRSGANVLTF.

The table lists this clonotype with a few counts. This chain connects TRBV13 to TRBJ2-7; D might be TRBD1 (6 bases). V was clipped by 4 bases and J by 6 bases, with 16 bases between them. Germline V gene lookup returns CDR1 PRHDT and CDR2 FYEKMQ (reference sequence). The length of the CDR3 is 14 residues. The CDR3 loop is CASSSQGKGLEQYF. Here the CDR3 DNA reads TGTGCCAGCAGCTCCCAGGGGAAGGGCCTCGAGCAGTACTTC.

The table lists this clonotype with many counts. This chain uses TRBV5-1 with TRBJ2-5; TRBD2 aligns across 8 bases. With 4 bases clipped from V and 3 bases from J, the junction kept 14 bases outside the gene matches. The CDR3 runs to 17 residues. The germline gives CDR1 SGHRS, CDR2 YFSETQ. The CDR3 region has the DNA TGCGCCAGCAGCCTCGGACACGGGGGGGCAAATGAAGAGACCCAGTACTTC. This sequence encodes CASSLGHGGANEETQYF.

This clonotype was seen ten or more times. The chain has TRBV7-9 and TRBJ2-5, with a weak D call TRBD1 (6 bases). Germline CDR1 is SEHNR and CDR2 is FQNEAQ (reference sequence). V dropped 4 bases and J dropped 5 bases, with 11 bases sitting between them. The CDR3 runs to 13 residues. The CDR3 sequence is CASSYQGWETQYF. The CDR3 DNA is TGTGCCAGCAGCTACCAGGGGTGGGAGACCCAGTACTTC.

The gene calls are TRBV12-3 or TRBV12-4 and TRBJ1-1, with no clear D. CDR3 length: 14 amino acids. The ends were cut back, 2 bases at V and 1 base at J, with 8 bases in the middle. The CDR3 loop is CASSLHISNTEAFF. As DNA, the CDR3 is TGTGCCAGCAGTTTACACATATCGAACACTGAAGCTTTCTTT.

Ten or more counts support this clonotype. The genes are TRBV7-6 and TRBJ2-7; D not resolved. Trimming removed 1 base at V and 1 base at J, with 11 bases between. The CDR3 covers 15 residues. Germline V gives CDR1 SGHVS, CDR2 FNYEAQ. CDR3 amino acids: CASSLGLGRSYEQYF. In nucleotides, the CDR3 is TGTGCCAGCAGCTTAGGTTTAGGCCGATCCTACGAGCAGTACTTC.

This clonotype turned up a few times. V and J are TRBV19 and TRBJ1-2; D gene ambiguous. The CDR3 contains 16 residues. Trimming took off 0 bases at V and 5 bases at J, with 16 bases between the two ends. Germline-derived CDR1 and CDR2 are LNHDA and SQIVND (reference sequence). The CDR3 nucleotides are TGTGCCAGTAGTATAGAAAGCGAGGTAGCGGTTTATGGCTACACCTTC. It specifies CASSIESEVAVYGYTF.

This clonotype appeared many times. The chain couples TRBV6-1 to TRBJ2-7; D is ambiguous. The germline V gene encodes CDR1 MNHNS and CDR2 SASEGT. This CDR3 is built from 11 residues. V was clipped by 6 bases and J by 8 bases, with 11 bases between them. Here the CDR3 DNA reads TGTGCCAGCAGCCAAGCGTACCAGCAGTACTTC. It codes for CASSQAYQQYF.